Following are 29 T cell receptor beta chains from one sample sequenced in a study of long-term antiretroviral therapy in people with HIV (dated by TCRdb to between 2021 and 2022). The immunoSEQ hsTCRB v3.0 assay was used at survey level resolution to sequence the TRB variable region. Sourced from immuneACCESS, this table was stored by TCRdb with only in-frame sequences that have V and J called. A share of the clones is absent; for the studies checked, an unresolved V gene accounts for under half, and the remainder has no known explanation. The sample table shows 25,000 to 35,000 clones, and 75% to 90% are seen once. The ten largest clones take up about 7% of the sample. The input for sequencing was unsorted PBMCs, taken around 5 years before starting antiretroviral therapy. Source of these receptors: a man aged 45-65 years with HIV.

This clone was counted between two and nine times. CDR3 loop: CASSGAGQEGGQFF. The CDR3, as DNA: TGTGCCAGCAGCGGGGCGGGTCAGGAGGGTGGGCAGTTCTTC. This rearrangement joins TRBV7-6 to TRBJ2-1; possible D gene TRBD2, 6 bases. Germline CDR1 reads SGHVS; CDR2 reads FNYEAQ. The CDR3 consists of 14 residues. The V end was cut by 5 bases, the J end by 12 bases, with 20 bases between.

This rearrangement joins TRBV30 to TRBJ2-5; a possible D gene is TRBD2 (6 bases). The CDR3 length is 14 residues. V lost 3 bases to trimming and J lost 1 base, with 12 bases between them. CDR1 is GTSNPN and CDR2 is SVGIG in the germline V gene (reference sequence). The chain's CDR3 is CAWRGGGFQETQYF. CDR3 nucleotides: TGTGCCTGGAGGGGTGGGGGGTTCCAAGAGACCCAGTACTTC.

The chain is built from TRBV5-1 and TRBJ2-5; D possibly corresponds to TRBD2 (6 bases). V was pared by 0 bases and J by 5 bases, with 20 bases between. This CDR3 is built from 17 residues. The germline V gene has CDR1 SGHRS and CDR2 YFSETQ. The DNA of the CDR3 is TGCGCCAGCAGCTTGGCTCCCCTGGCGGGATTGACGGAGACCCAGTACTTC. Protein: CASSLAPLAGLTETQYF. The whole variable domain, remainder taken from reference TRBV5-1 and TRBJ2-5, is KAGVTQTPRYLIKTRGQQVTLSCSPISGHRSVSWYQQTPGQGLQFLFEYFSETQRNKGNFPGRFSGRQFSNSRSEMNVSTLELGDSALYLCASSLAPLAGLTETQYFGPGTRLLVL.

CDR3 loop: CATSKGLAASQGELFF. CDR3 sequence (DNA): TGTGCCACCAGCAAGGGACTAGCGGCATCACAAGGGGAGCTGTTTTTT. This chain uses TRBV15 with TRBJ2-2; 11 nucleotides match TRBD2. Unmatched junction bases numbered 9, after V lost 4 bases and J lost 8 bases. The germline gives CDR1 LNHNV, CDR2 YYDKDF (reference sequence). This CDR3 contains 16 residues.

This rearrangement joins TRBV21-1 to TRBJ1-2; no DNA check was done on the table's D call, TRBD1. TRBV21-1 is reported as a pseudogene. The CDR3 is 18 amino acids. The CDR3 DNA is TGTGCCAGCAGCAAATTCACCGCCTACAGGGTCCCCTTCTATGGCTACACCTTC. This gives the protein CASSKFTAYRVPFYGYTF.

The CDR3 coding sequence is TGTGCCTGGAGAAGCCAAGGCGCCGGGGAGCTGTTTTTT. This gives the protein CAWRSQGAGELFF. This chain links TRBV30 with TRBJ2-2; no clear D gene. The V gene lost 3 bases and the J gene lost 6 bases, with 11 bases spanning the gap. The CDR3 loop spans 13 amino acids. The germline gives CDR1 GTSNPN, CDR2 SVGIG (reference sequence).

This clone was seen a single time. For the CDR3, the DNA is TGCGCCAGCAGCTTTGGAAGACCGAACACTGAAGCTTTCTTT. Amino acid sequence: CASSFGRPNTEAFF. The chain combines TRBV5-1 with TRBJ1-1; no clear D gene. V shed 2 bases and J shed 1 base, with 9 bases lying between them. Germline-derived CDR1 and CDR2 are SGHRS and YFSETQ. The CDR3 is made up of 14 amino acids.

This clone was detected only a few times. Other DNA sequences in the sample encode the same CDR3. This chain joins TRBV18 and TRBJ1-5; D remains unclear. V lost 3 bases to trimming and J lost 4 bases, with 7 bases between them. This CDR3 is built from 13 residues. Germline CDR1 KGHSH, CDR2 LQKENI. CDR3 nucleotide sequence: TGTGCCAGCTCACCTGACCGAAATCAGCCCCAGCATTTT. Residues: CASSPDRNQPQHF.

The CDR3 spells CASRAGQRAGLAGGGSYEQYF. CDR3 nucleotides: TGCGCCAGCAGGGCGGGACAGCGTGCGGGACTAGCGGGAGGAGGCTCCTACGAGCAGTACTTC. The J gene is TRBJ2-7, the V gene TRBV5-1, with 15 bases aligning to TRBD2. The ends lost 5 bases at V and 0 bases at J; junction bases unmatched: 18. The CDR3 spans 21 residues. Germline V gene data show CDR1 as SGHRS and CDR2 as YFSETQ.

This sequence joins TRBV7-2 and TRBJ2-7; 10 nucleotides line up with TRBD2. V lost 2 bases to trimming and J lost 2 bases; unmatched junction nucleotides: 3. The germline CDR1 and CDR2 sequences are SGHTA and FQGNSA. The CDR3 is 15 residues long. CDR3 sequence: CASSLSSGRPYEQYF. In DNA, the CDR3 is TGTGCCAGCAGCTTAAGTAGCGGGAGGCCCTACGAGCAGTACTTC.

The chain couples TRBV7-2 to TRBJ2-7; 8 nucleotides agree with TRBD2. CDR3 size: 14 residues. V was pared by 3 bases and J by 2 bases, with 3 bases of the junction left unmatched. The germline CDR1 and CDR2 sequences are SGHTA and FQGNSA. The CDR3 region is CASSFSGATYEQYF. The CDR3 DNA reads TGTGCCAGCAGCTTTAGCGGGGCCACCTACGAGCAGTACTTC.

The chain employs TRBV28 and TRBJ2-3, with TRBD1 matching 7 bases. CDR1 and CDR2 (germline): MDHEN, SYDVKM. The V gene end was trimmed by 0 bases and the J gene end by 4 bases; junction bases not matched to a gene: 7. This CDR3 contains 16 residues. The CDR3 DNA is TGTGCCAGCAGTTTATGGGCAGGGGGTGGGCCAGATACGCAGTATTTT. Protein: CASSLWAGGGPDTQYF.

CDR3 DNA: TGTGCCAGCAGCTCACAGGGGGCTGGGGGCAATCAGCCCCAGCATTTT. Translated: CASSSQGAGGNQPQHF. V is TRBV28 and J is TRBJ1-5; 9 nucleotides line up with TRBD1. CDR1 and CDR2 (germline): MDHEN, SYDVKM. The V and J ends lost 6 bases and 2 bases, in that order; junction bases with no gene match: 8. The CDR3 covers 16 residues.

This chain links TRBV7-3 with TRBJ2-1; D remains ambiguous. CDR3 length: 15 amino acids. The ends were cut back, 1 base at V and 2 bases at J, with 9 bases in the middle. The germline V gene encodes CDR1 SGHTA and CDR2 FQGTGA. Here the CDR3 DNA reads TGTGCCAGCAGCTTAATGGGAACCCCCTACAATGAGCAGTTCTTC. Protein product: CASSLMGTPYNEQFF.

The chain has TRBV5-4 and TRBJ2-1; unclear D gene. V gave up 1 base and J gave up 0 bases, with 8 bases separating them. The germline CDR1 and CDR2 sequences are SGHNT and YYREEE (reference sequence). The CDR3 has 15 residues. CDR3 sequence: CASSLRSSSYNEQFF. The CDR3 DNA sequence: TGTGCCAGCAGCTTGCGGTCGAGCTCCTACAATGAGCAGTTCTTC.

The chain links TRBV27 to TRBJ2-3, with 8 bases matching TRBD2. Unmatched junction bases numbered 5, after V lost 3 bases and J lost 3 bases. The CDR3 sequence is 15 residues long. The germline V gene has CDR1 MNHEY and CDR2 SMNVEV (reference sequence). This chain's CDR3 is CASSFFSGATDTQYF. In DNA form, the CDR3 reads TGTGCCAGCAGTTTTTTTAGCGGGGCAACAGATACGCAGTATTTT.

The chain combines TRBV7-7 with TRBJ2-3, with 7 nucleotides matching TRBD2. The CDR3 totals 16 residues. Trimming at V came to 5 bases and at J to 0 bases, leaving 8 bases not matched to a gene. Germline V gene data show CDR1 as SSHAT and CDR2 as FNYEAQ (reference sequence). The CDR3 DNA reads TGTGCCAGCAGCGCGGAACTAGCGACAAGCACAGATACGCAGTATTTT. It is translated as CASSAELATSTDTQYF.

This chain connects TRBV11-2 to TRBJ2-7; TRBD1 aligns across 9 bases. The V segment lost 0 bases and the J segment 4 bases; nucleotides outside the gene matches: 7. CDR1 and CDR2 from the germline V gene are SGHAT and FQNNGV. This CDR3 spans 16 amino acids. The CDR3 sequence is CASSLDPVDRGYEQYF. The CDR3 bases are TGTGCCAGCAGCTTAGACCCCGTCGACAGGGGGTACGAGCAGTACTTC.

The rearrangement links TRBV4-1 to TRBJ2-1; D remains unclear. The germline V gene has CDR1 MGHRA and CDR2 YSYEKL. This CDR3 has 12 amino acids. Trimming took 4 bases from V and 4 from J, leaving 5 bases between them. CDR3 region: CASSPRYNEQFF. CDR3 coding DNA: TGCGCCAGCAGCCCCCGTTACAATGAGCAGTTCTTC.

The chain has TRBV20-1 and TRBJ2-7; tentative D call: TRBD2 (5 bases). The CDR3 loop spans 11 amino acids. Trimming pared 3 bases from V and 6 bases from J, leaving 9 bases between. Germline values: CDR1 DFQATT, CDR2 SNEGSKA (reference sequence). The CDR3 loop is CSARIRGEQYF. For the CDR3, the DNA is TGCAGTGCTAGGATACGGGGCGAGCAGTACTTC.

The CDR3, as DNA: TGTGCCAGCAGTGAACAGGGGGGCAATCAGCCCCAGCATTTT. Residues: CASSEQGGNQPQHF. This rearrangement joins TRBV2 to TRBJ1-5; 7 bases align to TRBD1. This CDR3 region has 14 residues. CDR1 SNHLY and CDR2 FYNNEI come from the germline V gene. The J segment lost 2 bases and the V segment lost 2 bases, leaving 0 bases of the junction unmatched.

J is TRBJ1-6 and V is TRBV30; TRBD1 agrees at 8 bases. The CDR3 has 15 residues. Germline lookup yields CDR1 GTSNPN and CDR2 SVGIG (reference sequence). Losses at the gene ends were 5 bases for V and 10 bases for J; bases not matched to a gene: 13. The CDR3 region is CAWGIPGQGRSPLHF. In DNA, the CDR3 is TGTGCCTGGGGAATTCCCGGACAGGGCCGATCACCCCTCCACTTT.

The chain has TRBV5-1 and TRBJ1-1; 9 nucleotides line up with TRBD1. This CDR3 comprises 15 residues. The germline V gene encodes CDR1 SGHRS and CDR2 YFSETQ. The J segment lost 5 bases and the V segment lost 4 bases, leaving 9 bases of the junction unmatched. The CDR3 loop is CASSPATDRGTEAFF. In DNA, the CDR3 is TGCGCCAGCAGCCCCGCCACAGACAGGGGGACTGAAGCTTTCTTT. The full variable domain, completed using reference TRBV5-1 and TRBJ1-1, is KAGVTQTPRYLIKTRGQQVTLSCSPISGHRSVSWYQQTPGQGLQFLFEYFSETQRNKGNFPGRFSGRQFSNSRSEMNVSTLELGDSALYLCASSPATDRGTEAFFGQGTRLTVV.

The chain is built from TRBV7-2 and TRBJ2-5; the D gene is possibly TRBD2 (5 bases). The CDR3 contains 15 residues. V was trimmed by 5 bases and J by 0 bases, leaving 13 bases between them. From germline, CDR1 is SGHTA and CDR2 FQGNSA. In DNA form, the CDR3 reads TGTGCCAGCAGCCTAAATCCCGGGAACCAAGAGACCCAGTACTTC. Translated, it gives CASSLNPGNQETQYF.

The genes are TRBV18 and TRBJ1-5, with D possibly matching TRBD1 (5 bases). The CDR3 is 15 residues long. Trimming shortened V by 6 bases and J by 0 bases, and 12 bases separated the two germline ends. The germline gives CDR1 KGHSH, CDR2 LQKENI. The CDR3 DNA sequence: TGTGCCAGCTCGTCGACAGCCTATAGCAATCAGCCCCAGCATTTT. Its translation is CASSSTAYSNQPQHF.

The V gene is TRBV4-1, the J gene TRBJ2-3; 10 nucleotides agree with TRBD1. This CDR3 contains 16 residues. Per germline, CDR1 MGHRA and CDR2 YSYEKL. Trimming took 3 bases from V and 1 from J; bases not matched to a gene: 4. Here the CDR3 DNA reads TGCGCCAGCAGCCAGGGGACAGGGGCACGCACAGATACGCAGTATTTT. Residues: CASSQGTGARTDTQYF.

V and J are TRBV12-2 and TRBJ2-2. TRBV12-2 is shown as a pseudogene. The CDR3 is made up of 15 amino acids. The CDR3 here is CASRLAGSNTGELFF. The CDR3 DNA follows: TGTGCAAGTCGCTTAGCGGGGTCGAACACCGGGGAGCTGTTTTTT.

This clone was seen more than once but under ten times. The chain couples TRBV19 to TRBJ1-2; TRBD1 matches at 10 bases. Germline lookup yields CDR1 LNHDA and CDR2 SQIVND (reference sequence). This CDR3 contains 15 residues. With V trimmed by 5 bases and J by 4 bases, 7 bases remained unmatched. The CDR3 here is CASSPPGQGGYGYTF. CDR3 sequence (DNA): TGTGCCAGTAGTCCCCCTGGACAGGGGGGCTATGGCTACACCTTC.

The rearrangement joins TRBV5-1 to TRBJ2-3; 8 bases map to TRBD2. Trimming removed 1 base from V and 0 bases from J; junction bases left unmatched: 10. Germline CDR1 is SGHRS and CDR2 is YFSETQ. The CDR3 consists of 18 residues. Here the CDR3 reads CASSLPPSAGGSTDTQYF. The CDR3 coding sequence is TGCGCCAGCAGCTTGCCCCCCTCTGCGGGGGGAAGCACAGATACGCAGTATTTT.